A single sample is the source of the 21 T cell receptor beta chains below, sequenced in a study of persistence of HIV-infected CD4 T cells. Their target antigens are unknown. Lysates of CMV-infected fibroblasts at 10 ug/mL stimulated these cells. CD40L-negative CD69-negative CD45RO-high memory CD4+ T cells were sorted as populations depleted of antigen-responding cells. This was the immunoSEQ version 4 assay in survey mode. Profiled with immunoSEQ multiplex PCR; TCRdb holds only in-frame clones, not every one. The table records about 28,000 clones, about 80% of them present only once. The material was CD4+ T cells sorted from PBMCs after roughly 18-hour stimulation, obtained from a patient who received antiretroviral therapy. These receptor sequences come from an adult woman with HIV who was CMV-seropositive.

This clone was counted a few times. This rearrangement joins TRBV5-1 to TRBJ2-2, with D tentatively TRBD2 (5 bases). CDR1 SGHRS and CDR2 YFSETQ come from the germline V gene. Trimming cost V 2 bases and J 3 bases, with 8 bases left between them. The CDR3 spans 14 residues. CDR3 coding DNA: TGCGCCAGCAGCTTTAAGAGGGACACCGGGGAGCTGTTTTTT. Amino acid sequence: CASSFKRDTGELFF.

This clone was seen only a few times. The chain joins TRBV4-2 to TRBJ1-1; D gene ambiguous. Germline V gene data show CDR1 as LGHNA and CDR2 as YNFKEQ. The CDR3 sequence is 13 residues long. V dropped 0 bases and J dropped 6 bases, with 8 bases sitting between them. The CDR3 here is CASSQDFPAEAFF. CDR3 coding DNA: TGTGCCAGCAGCCAAGATTTCCCCGCTGAAGCTTTCTTT.

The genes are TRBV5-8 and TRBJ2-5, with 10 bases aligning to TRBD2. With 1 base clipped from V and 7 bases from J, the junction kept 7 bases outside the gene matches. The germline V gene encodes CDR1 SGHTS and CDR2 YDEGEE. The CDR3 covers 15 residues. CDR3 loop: CASSLQAGGRGTQYF. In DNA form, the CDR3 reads TGTGCCAGCAGCTTGCAAGCGGGGGGGCGTGGGACCCAGTACTTC.

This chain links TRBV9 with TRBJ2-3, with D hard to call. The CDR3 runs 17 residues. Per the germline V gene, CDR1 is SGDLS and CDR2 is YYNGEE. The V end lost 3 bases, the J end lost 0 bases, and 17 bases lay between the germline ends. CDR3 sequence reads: CASSAVLTQYSTDTQYF. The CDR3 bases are TGTGCCAGCAGCGCGGTCCTTACTCAGTATAGCACAGATACGCAGTATTTT.

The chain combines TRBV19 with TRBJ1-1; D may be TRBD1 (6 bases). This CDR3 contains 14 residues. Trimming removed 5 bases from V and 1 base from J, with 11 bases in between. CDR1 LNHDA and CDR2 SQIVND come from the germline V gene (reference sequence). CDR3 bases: TGTGCCAGTAGTTGGGACACAACGAACACTGAAGCTTTCTTT. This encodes CASSWDTTNTEAFF.

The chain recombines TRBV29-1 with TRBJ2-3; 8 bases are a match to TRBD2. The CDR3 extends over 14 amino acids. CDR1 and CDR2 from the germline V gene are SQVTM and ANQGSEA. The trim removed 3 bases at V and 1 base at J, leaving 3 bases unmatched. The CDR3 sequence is CSVESGRGTDTQYF. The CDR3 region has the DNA TGCAGCGTTGAGTCCGGGAGGGGCACAGATACGCAGTATTTT.

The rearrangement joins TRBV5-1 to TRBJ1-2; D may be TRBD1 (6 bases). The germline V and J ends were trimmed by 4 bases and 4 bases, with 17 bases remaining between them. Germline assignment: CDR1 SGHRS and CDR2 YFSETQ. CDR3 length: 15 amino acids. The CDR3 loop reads CASSPGGGDGYGYTF. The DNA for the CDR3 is TGCGCCAGCAGCCCCGGAGGGGGGGATGGCTATGGCTACACCTTC.

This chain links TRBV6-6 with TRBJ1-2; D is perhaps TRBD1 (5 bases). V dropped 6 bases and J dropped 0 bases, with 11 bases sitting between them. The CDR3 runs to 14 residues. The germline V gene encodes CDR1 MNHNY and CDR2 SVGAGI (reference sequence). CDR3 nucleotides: TGTGCCAGCAGGGAGGACATTGCTAACTATGGCTACACCTTC. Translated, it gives CASREDIANYGYTF.

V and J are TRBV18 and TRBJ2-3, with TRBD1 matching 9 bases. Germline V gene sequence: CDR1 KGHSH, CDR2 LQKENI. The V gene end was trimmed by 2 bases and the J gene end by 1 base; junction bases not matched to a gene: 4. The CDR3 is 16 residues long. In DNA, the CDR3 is TGTGCCAGCTCACCAGGGACAGGGAATGGCACAGATACGCAGTATTTT. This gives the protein CASSPGTGNGTDTQYF.

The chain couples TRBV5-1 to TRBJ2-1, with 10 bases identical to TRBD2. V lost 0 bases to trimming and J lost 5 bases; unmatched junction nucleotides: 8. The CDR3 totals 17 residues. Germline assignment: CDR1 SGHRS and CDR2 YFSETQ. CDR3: CASSLEPSGGLHNEQFF. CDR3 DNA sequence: TGCGCCAGCAGCTTGGAGCCTAGCGGGGGCCTCCACAATGAGCAGTTCTTC.

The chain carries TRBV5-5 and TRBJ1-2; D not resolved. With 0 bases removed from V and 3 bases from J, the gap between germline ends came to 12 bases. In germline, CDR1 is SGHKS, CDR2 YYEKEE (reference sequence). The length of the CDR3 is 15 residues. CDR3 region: CASSLEAGFHYGYTF. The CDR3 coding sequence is TGTGCCAGCAGCTTGGAGGCAGGCTTCCACTATGGCTACACCTTC.

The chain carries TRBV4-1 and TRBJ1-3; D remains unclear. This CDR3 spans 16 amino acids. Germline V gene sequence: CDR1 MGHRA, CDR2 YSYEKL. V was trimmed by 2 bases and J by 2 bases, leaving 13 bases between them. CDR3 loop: CASSQRLLGAGNTIYF. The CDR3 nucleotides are TGCGCCAGCAGCCAACGTCTACTTGGAGCTGGAAACACCATATATTTT.

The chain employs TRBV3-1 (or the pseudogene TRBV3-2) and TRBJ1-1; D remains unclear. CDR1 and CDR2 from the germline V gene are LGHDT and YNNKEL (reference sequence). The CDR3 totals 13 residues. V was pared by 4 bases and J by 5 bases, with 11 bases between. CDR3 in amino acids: CASSRTSDTEAFF. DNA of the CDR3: TGTGCCAGCAGCCGTACTTCTGATACTGAAGCTTTCTTT.

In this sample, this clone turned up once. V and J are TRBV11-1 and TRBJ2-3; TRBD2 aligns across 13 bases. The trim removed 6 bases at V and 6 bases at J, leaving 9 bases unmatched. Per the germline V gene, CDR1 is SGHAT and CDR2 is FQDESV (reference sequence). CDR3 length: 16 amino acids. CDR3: CASSIGLAGDVDTQYF. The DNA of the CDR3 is TGTGCCAGCAGTATTGGACTAGCGGGGGATGTTGATACGCAGTATTTT.

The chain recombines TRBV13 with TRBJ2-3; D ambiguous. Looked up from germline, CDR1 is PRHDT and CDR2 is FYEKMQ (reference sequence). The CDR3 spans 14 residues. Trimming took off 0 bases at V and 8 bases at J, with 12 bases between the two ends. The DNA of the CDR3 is TGTGCCAGCAGCTTAGGCCGGGCTGGCGGTACGCAGTATTTT. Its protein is CASSLGRAGGTQYF.

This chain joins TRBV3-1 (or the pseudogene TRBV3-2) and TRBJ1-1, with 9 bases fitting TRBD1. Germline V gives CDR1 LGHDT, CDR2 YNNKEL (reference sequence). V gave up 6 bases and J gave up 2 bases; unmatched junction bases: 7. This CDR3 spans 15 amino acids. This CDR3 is CASRPRDRVNTEAFF. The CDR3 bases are TGTGCCAGCAGACCGAGGGACAGGGTTAACACTGAAGCTTTCTTT.

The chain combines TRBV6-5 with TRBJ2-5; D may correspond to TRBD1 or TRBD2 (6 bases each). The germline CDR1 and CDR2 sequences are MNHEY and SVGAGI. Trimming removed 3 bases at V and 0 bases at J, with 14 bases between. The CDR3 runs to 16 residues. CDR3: CASSYSRGLYQETQYF. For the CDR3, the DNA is TGTGCCAGCAGTTATTCCCGGGGGCTTTACCAAGAGACCCAGTACTTC.

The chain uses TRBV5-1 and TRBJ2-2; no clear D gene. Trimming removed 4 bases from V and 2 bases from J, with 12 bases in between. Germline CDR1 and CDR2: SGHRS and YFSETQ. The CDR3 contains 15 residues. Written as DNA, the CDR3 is TGCGCCAGCAGCCCGATGGACGCTAACACCGGGGAGCTGTTTTTT. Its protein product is CASSPMDANTGELFF.

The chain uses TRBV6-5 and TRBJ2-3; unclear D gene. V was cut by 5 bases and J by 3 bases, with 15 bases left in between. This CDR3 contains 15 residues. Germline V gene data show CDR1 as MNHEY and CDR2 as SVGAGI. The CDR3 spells CASSRQTSGTDTQYF. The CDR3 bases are TGTGCCAGCAGTCGGCAGACCTCTGGGACAGATACGCAGTATTTT.

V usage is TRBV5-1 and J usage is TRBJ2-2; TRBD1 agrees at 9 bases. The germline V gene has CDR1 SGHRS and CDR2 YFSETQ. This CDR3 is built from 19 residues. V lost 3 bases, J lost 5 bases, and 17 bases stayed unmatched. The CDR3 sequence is CASSYEPGQGRSGTGELFF. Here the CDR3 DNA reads TGCGCCAGCAGCTACGAACCCGGACAGGGGAGATCGGGGACCGGGGAGCTGTTTTTT.

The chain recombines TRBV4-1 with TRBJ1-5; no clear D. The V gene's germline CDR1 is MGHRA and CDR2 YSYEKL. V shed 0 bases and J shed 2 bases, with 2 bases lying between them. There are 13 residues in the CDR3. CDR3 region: CASSQDGNQPQHF. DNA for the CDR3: TGCGCCAGCAGCCAAGATGGCAATCAGCCCCAGCATTTT.